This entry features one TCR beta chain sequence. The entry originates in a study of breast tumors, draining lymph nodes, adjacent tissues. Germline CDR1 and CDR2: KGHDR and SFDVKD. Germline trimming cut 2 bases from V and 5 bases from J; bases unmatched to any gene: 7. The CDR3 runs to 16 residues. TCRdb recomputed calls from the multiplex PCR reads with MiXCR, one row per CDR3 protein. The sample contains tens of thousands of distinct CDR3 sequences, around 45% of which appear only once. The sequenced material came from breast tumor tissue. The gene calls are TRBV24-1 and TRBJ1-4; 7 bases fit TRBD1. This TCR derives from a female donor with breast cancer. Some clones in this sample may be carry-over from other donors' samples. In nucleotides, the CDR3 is TGTGCCACCAGTGATTCCAACAGGGGAGGCAATGAAAAACTGTTTTTT. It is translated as CATSDSNRGGNEKLFF.